This TCR beta chain was obtained from a study of breast tumors, draining lymph nodes, adjacent tissues. Findings of the study overall: That most tumor T cells come from lymph nodes remained unproven. Luminal-like breast cancer showed significantly higher tumor–nontumor repertoire similarity than basal-like.

This clonotype has at least ten counts. What it binds is not known. The germline V gene has CDR1 SEHNR and CDR2 FQNEAQ (reference sequence). Germline trimming cut 3 bases from V and 3 bases from J; bases unmatched to any gene: 10. CDR3 size: 17 residues. From the multiplex PCR reads, TCRdb called clonotypes with MiXCR, one entry per CDR3 protein. In the table there are approximately 230,000 distinct CDR3 sequences, less than 40% of which are singletons. Axillary draining lymph nodes of breast cancer patients supplied the node samples. The source material was axillary lymph node tissue. The receptor's source is a female donor with breast cancer. Some clones in this sample may be carry-over from other donors' samples. This chain connects TRBV7-9 to TRBJ2-1; 8 bases are shared with TRBD1. DNA of the CDR3: TGTGCCAGCAGCTTTATGAGAGGCAGGGGGCACTACAATGAGCAGTTCTTC. Protein: CASSFMRGRGHYNEQFF.